This T cell receptor beta chain stems from a study of T cell responses to AZD1222 COVID-19 vaccine. Study outcomes and limitations: The CD4 TCRs associated with vaccination extended across spike and predominated at 160-218 and 743-854. No repertoire was sampled before or during the peak T cell response, only after it.

Repertoires were generated with immunoSEQ multiplex PCR, while TCRdb's copy carries only in-frame clones and drops some. Altogether 150,000 to 160,000 clones are present, approximately 90% being singletons, with the ten largest covering just under 7%. Notes on this clone: Its antigen remains unknown.

CDR3 length: 15 residues. V was pared by 4 bases and J by 7 bases, with 4 bases of the junction left unmatched. Germline loops: CDR1 SNHLY, CDR2 FYNNEI. The chain employs TRBV2 and TRBJ1-6, with TRBD1 identical over 10 bases. This sequence was found in an adult who had recovered from COVID-19. Sequencing used peripheral blood, obtained after recovery from COVID-19. CDR3: CASSVRGQGNSPLHF. CDR3 in DNA: TGTGCCAGCAGTGTAAGGGGACAGGGGAATTCACCCCTCCACTTT. Combining the CDR3 with reference TRBV2 and TRBJ1-6 gives the whole variable domain EPEVTQTPSHQVTQMGQEVILRCVPISNHLYFYWYRQILGQKVEFLVSFYNNEISEKSEIFDDQFSVERPDGSNFTLKIRSTKLEDSAMYFCASSVRGQGNSPLHFGNGTRLTVT.